Shown below are 7 T cell receptor beta chains from a single sample sequenced in a study of blood T cell repertoires in COVID-19. TCRdb's table, derived via immunoSEQ multiplex PCR, lists solely in-frame clones and lacks some. The sample contains roughly 200,000 clones, more than 80% of which appear only once. The sequenced material came from peripheral blood. All receptors come from a woman in her thirties or forties with COVID-19, enrolled during active disease.

This sequence joins TRBV7-6 and TRBJ1-2, with D possibly being TRBD1 (6 bases). Trimming removed 1 base at V and 5 bases at J, with 11 bases between. This CDR3 comprises 14 residues. Germline V CDR1 and CDR2: SGHVS, FNYEAQ. The CDR3 DNA sequence: TGTGCCAGCAGCTTAGGAGCAGGGGATTATGGCTACACCTTC. This codes for CASSLGAGDYGYTF.

This chain links TRBV3-1 (or the pseudogene TRBV3-2) with TRBJ2-7; D perhaps matches TRBD2 (6 bases). Germline lookup yields CDR1 LGHDT and CDR2 YNNKEL (reference sequence). Trimming took off 1 base at V and 12 bases at J, with 13 bases between the two ends. This CDR3 spans 12 amino acids. The CDR3 sequence is CASSQGAGRLYF. Here the CDR3 DNA reads TGTGCCAGCAGCCAAGGGGCTGGGAGGCTGTACTTC.

This clone has only a few counts. The V gene is TRBV6-5, the J gene TRBJ2-7, with 7 bases that match TRBD1. Trimming took 6 bases from V and 2 from J; bases not matched to a gene: 7. This CDR3 spans 14 amino acids. Per germline, CDR1 MNHEY and CDR2 SVGAGI. As DNA, the CDR3 is TGTGCCAGCAGCCCAGACAGGGCTACCTACGAGCAGTACTTC. Its protein is CASSPDRATYEQYF.

The chain has TRBV2 and TRBJ1-2; 9 bases are shared with TRBD1. V gave up 7 bases and J gave up 3 bases; unmatched junction bases: 3. This CDR3 is 13 amino acids long. Germline lookup yields CDR1 SNHLY and CDR2 FYNNEI. The CDR3 sequence is CASNWDRDYGYTF. The CDR3, as DNA: TGTGCCAGCAACTGGGACAGGGACTATGGCTACACCTTC.

The J gene is TRBJ1-1, the V gene TRBV4-1; D perhaps matches TRBD1 (5 bases). V was cut by 1 base and J by 1 base, with 13 bases left in between. The CDR3 contains 16 residues. Germline CDR1 MGHRA, CDR2 YSYEKL. CDR3 residues: CASSQVGQAPNTEAFF. In nucleotides, the CDR3 is TGCGCCAGCAGCCAAGTGGGGCAGGCCCCGAACACTGAAGCTTTCTTT.

The V call is TRBV6-5, the J call TRBJ2-1; tentative D call: TRBD2 (6 bases). The V end lost 4 bases, the J end lost 6 bases, and 16 bases lay between the germline ends. Per germline, CDR1 MNHEY and CDR2 SVGAGI. The length of the CDR3 is 15 residues. CDR3 region: CASSWGPGLGNEQFF. CDR3 DNA: TGTGCCAGCAGTTGGGGACCGGGACTGGGCAATGAGCAGTTCTTC.

This clone was counted only a few times. This chain links TRBV10-3 with TRBJ2-5, with a tentative D call TRBD2 (6 bases). Germline CDR1 ENHRY, CDR2 SYGVKD. This CDR3 contains 12 residues. V was shortened by 10 bases and J by 3 bases, with 12 bases between the two germline ends. The CDR3: CATGGGKETQYF. The CDR3 nucleotides are TGTGCCACCGGTGGCGGGAAAGAGACCCAGTACTTC.